The 29 T cell receptor beta chains listed next were all sequenced from one sample in a study of siplizumab effects on memory and regulatory T cells. Clones were read by immunoSEQ multiplex PCR, and TCRdb kept only the in-frame ones, dropping some. Of tens of thousands of clones listed, approximately 93% are singletons. Sequencing was performed on non-Treg CD4+ T cells sorted from blood. The receptors shown here come from a human donor in good health.

This sequence joins TRBV29-1 and TRBJ2-5; D perhaps matches TRBD1 (5 bases). V lost 4 bases and J lost 2, with 11 bases in between. Germline V gives CDR1 SQVTM, CDR2 ANQGSEA. This CDR3 contains 13 residues. CDR3: CSVVRRTQETQYF. DNA for the CDR3: TGCAGCGTTGTCCGTCGGACACAAGAGACCCAGTACTTC.

The chain employs TRBV30 and TRBJ1-4; TRBD1 matches 7 bases. This CDR3 has 13 amino acids. Per germline, CDR1 GTSNPN and CDR2 SVGIG (reference sequence). Trimming cost V 0 bases and J 10 bases; bases outside gene matches: 5. DNA for the CDR3: TGTGCCTGGAGTGTCACAGGGGTTGGAAAACTGTTTTTT. As protein: CAWSVTGVGKLFF.

In this sample, this clone turned up once. The gene calls are TRBV27 and TRBJ1-5; D unclear. V lost 5 bases and J lost 6, with 11 bases in between. The CDR3 consists of 13 residues. From germline, CDR1 is MNHEY and CDR2 SMNVEV (reference sequence). The CDR3 DNA reads as TGTGCCAGCAGTCCCCGTGACCCTCAGCCCCAGCATTTT. Translation: CASSPRDPQPQHF.

The genes are TRBV5-1 and TRBJ2-2; perhaps TRBD1 as D (5 bases). The CDR3 loop spans 15 amino acids. The V gene lost 2 bases and the J gene lost 8 bases, with 16 bases spanning the gap. The germline CDR1 and CDR2 sequences are SGHRS and YFSETQ. Written as DNA, the CDR3 is TGCGCCAGCAGCTTAGACGGAAGGGGTATGGGGGAGCTGTTTTTT. The encoded protein is CASSLDGRGMGELFF.

The rearrangement links TRBV28 to TRBJ1-1; 7 bases match TRBD1. J lost 1 base, V lost 4 bases, and 6 bases had no gene match. The CDR3 contains 15 residues. CDR1 and CDR2 (germline): MDHEN, SYDVKM. This chain's CDR3 is CASSSPGQPNTEAFF. CDR3 DNA: TGTGCCAGCAGTTCCCCGGGACAGCCGAACACTGAAGCTTTCTTT.

The chain joins TRBV29-1 to TRBJ1-3; 10 bases are a match to TRBD1. V gave up 5 bases and J gave up 5 bases; unmatched junction bases: 6. The CDR3 runs 14 residues. CDR1 and CDR2 (germline): SQVTM, ANQGSEA. CDR3 in amino acids: CSVTDRGERNTIYF. The CDR3 bases are TGCAGCGTTACGGACAGGGGGGAGAGAAACACCATATATTTT.

The chain's CDR3 is CASGQQLEAFF. DNA for the CDR3: TGTGCCAGCGGACAGCAGCTTGAAGCTTTCTTT. The chain recombines TRBV7-9 with TRBJ1-1; TRBD1 might be the D (6 bases). CDR3 length: 11 amino acids. Germline-derived CDR1 and CDR2 are SEHNR and FQNEAQ (reference sequence). Trimming took 8 bases from V and 7 from J, leaving 11 bases between them.

This clone was recorded only once. The chain joins TRBV9 to TRBJ1-3, with D possibly TRBD1 on 5 matching bases. The CDR3 sequence is 14 residues long. Germline loops: CDR1 SGDLS, CDR2 YYNGEE. V lost 3 bases and J 3 bases, leaving 10 bases between the germline ends. The CDR3 region has the DNA TGTGCCAGCAGCGGACCAGGGAATGGAAACACCATATATTTT. Translated, it gives CASSGPGNGNTIYF.

The chain employs TRBV5-1 and TRBJ1-2; weak D call: TRBD1 (5 bases). Trimming cost V 0 bases and J 8 bases, with 11 bases left between them. This CDR3 has 13 residues. CDR1 is SGHRS, CDR2 YFSETQ, per germline. CDR3 loop: CASSLAPGRGYTF. The CDR3 nucleotides read TGCGCCAGCAGCTTGGCCCCGGGACGCGGCTACACCTTC.

The chain uses TRBV7-2 and TRBJ1-3; TRBD1 aligns across 7 bases. Trimming cost V 5 bases and J 4 bases; bases outside gene matches: 8. The CDR3 spans 15 residues. Germline V gives CDR1 SGHTA, CDR2 FQGNSA. The CDR3 loop is CASSPTGSSGNTIYF. For the CDR3, the DNA is TGTGCCAGCAGCCCGACAGGGAGCTCGGGAAACACCATATATTTT.

The chain has TRBV7-8 and TRBJ1-3; TRBD1 might be the D (5 bases). Trimming cost V 5 bases and J 8 bases, with 16 bases left between them. The CDR3 runs to 14 residues. Germline V gene lookup returns CDR1 SGHVS and CDR2 FQNEAQ. The CDR3 bases are TGTGCCAGCAGCGGCCCGTGGGGGGTGGACACCATATATTTT. Its translation is CASSGPWGVDTIYF.

This clone was found once. DNA of the CDR3: TGTGCCAGCAGCTTCCGGGACGCCTACGGACGGGGCTACACCTTC. This sequence encodes CASSFRDAYGRGYTF. This sequence joins TRBV5-6 and TRBJ1-2; a possible D gene is TRBD1 (5 bases). CDR1 and CDR2 (germline): SGHDT, YYEEEE. The CDR3 covers 15 residues. V shed 2 bases and J shed 8 bases, with 19 bases lying between them.

J is TRBJ2-1 and V is TRBV11-2, with 8 bases aligning to TRBD1. Trimming at V came to 5 bases and at J to 8 bases, leaving 11 bases not matched to a gene. This CDR3 spans 15 amino acids. CDR1 is SGHAT and CDR2 is FQNNGV in the germline V gene. The CDR3 DNA sequence: TGTGCCAGCAGCCACGGACAGGGATCTTTCGATGAGCAGTTCTTC. Translated: CASSHGQGSFDEQFF. Combining the CDR3 with reference TRBV11-2 and TRBJ2-1 gives the whole variable domain EAGVAQSPRYKIIEKRQSVAFWCNPISGHATLYWYQQILGQGPKLLIQFQNNGVVDDSQLPKDRFSAERLKGVDSTLKIQPAKLEDSAVYLCASSHGQGSFDEQFFGPGTRLTVL.

This rearrangement joins TRBV19 to TRBJ1-1; D not resolved. Germline V gene lookup returns CDR1 LNHDA and CDR2 SQIVND (reference sequence). The CDR3 has 14 residues. The germline V and J ends were trimmed by 7 bases and 2 bases, with 14 bases remaining between them. CDR3 in DNA: TGTGCCAGTATCCCGGACGGACTTAACACTGAAGCTTTCTTT. Its protein is CASIPDGLNTEAFF.

The chain recombines TRBV5-4 with TRBJ1-1; D uncertain. Germline V gene data show CDR1 as SGHNT and CDR2 as YYREEE (reference sequence). The ends were cut back, 0 bases at V and 3 bases at J, with 12 bases in the middle. The CDR3 has 15 amino acids. CDR3 coding DNA: TGTGCCAGCAGCTTGGAGGGAGGGCGGGACACTGAAGCTTTCTTT. This translates into CASSLEGGRDTEAFF.

This clone was observed once. This chain links TRBV19 with TRBJ2-7; 13 bases line up with TRBD2. Germline CDR1 LNHDA, CDR2 SQIVND (reference sequence). With 10 bases clipped from V and 4 bases from J, the junction kept 7 bases outside the gene matches. The CDR3 totals 14 residues. The CDR3 region is CATRGLAGTYEQYF. The CDR3 bases are TGTGCCACCAGGGGACTAGCGGGGACTTACGAGCAGTACTTC.

This chain joins TRBV5-4 and TRBJ2-3; D not certain. Germline values: CDR1 SGHNT, CDR2 YYREEE (reference sequence). V was trimmed by 0 bases and J by 10 bases, leaving 6 bases between them. The CDR3 length is 11 residues. This CDR3 is CASSLDSAQYF. The CDR3 nucleotides are TGTGCCAGCAGCTTGGATTCGGCGCAGTATTTT.

CDR3: CASTSTGDEQYF. CDR3 bases: TGTGCCAGCACTTCGACAGGGGACGAGCAGTACTTC. The chain joins TRBV6-5 to TRBJ2-7; 8 bases are a match to TRBD1. CDR3 length equals 12 residues. Losses at the gene ends were 7 bases for V and 5 bases for J; bases not matched to a gene: 4. From germline, CDR1 is MNHEY and CDR2 SVGAGI.

The J gene is TRBJ2-3, the V gene TRBV9; TRBD2 matches 12 bases. After removal of 4 bases from V and 1 base from J, the junction contained 4 bases not matched to a gene. The germline gives CDR1 SGDLS, CDR2 YYNGEE. This CDR3 spans 16 amino acids. The CDR3 nucleotides read TGTGCCAGCAGCCATCGGACTAGCGGGGGCACAGATACGCAGTATTTT. Its translation: CASSHRTSGGTDTQYF.

The chain carries TRBV19 and TRBJ1-1, with D maybe TRBD1 (5 bases). V lost 4 bases and J 1 base, leaving 10 bases between the germline ends. Germline CDR1 is LNHDA and CDR2 is SQIVND (reference sequence). The CDR3 consists of 14 residues. The CDR3 nucleotides are TGTGCCAGTAGTACAGGGACTGCGAACACTGAAGCTTTCTTT. Amino acid sequence: CASSTGTANTEAFF.

This clone was picked up one time. The chain has TRBV5-6 and TRBJ2-5, with 7 bases aligning to TRBD1. The V and J ends lost 4 bases and 9 bases, in that order; junction bases with no gene match: 15. This CDR3 region has 15 residues. Germline V gene lookup returns CDR1 SGHDT and CDR2 YYEEEE. The CDR3 is CASSPPDRFLSAQYF. CDR3 bases: TGTGCCAGCAGCCCCCCGGACAGGTTCCTCTCGGCCCAGTACTTC.

The chain is built from TRBV6-1 and TRBJ2-1; D is perhaps TRBD2 (5 bases). The V end lost 1 base, the J end lost 5 bases, and 9 bases lay between the germline ends. The germline gives CDR1 MNHNS, CDR2 SASEGT. CDR3 length equals 14 residues. The CDR3 DNA reads as TGTGCCAGCAGTGAAGGGACTGCGAACAATGAGCAGTTCTTC. Protein: CASSEGTANNEQFF.

The CDR3 here is CASSRRQGDNYGYTF. As DNA, the CDR3 is TGTGCCAGCAGTCGTCGACAGGGGGATAACTATGGCTACACCTTC. V gene TRBV6-1 combines with J gene TRBJ1-2; TRBD1 agrees at 9 bases. Trimming at V came to 5 bases and at J to 1 base, leaving 5 bases not matched to a gene. The V gene's germline CDR1 is MNHNS and CDR2 SASEGT. This CDR3 is 15 amino acids long.

The V and J genes are TRBV7-8 and TRBJ1-2; possibly TRBD1 for D (6 bases). There are 15 residues in the CDR3. Germline V gene data show CDR1 as SGHVS and CDR2 as FQNEAQ. The V end was cut by 4 bases, the J end by 4 bases, with 16 bases between. CDR3 sequence (DNA): TGTGCCAGCAGCTCCAGGGGAGGCCTATCCTATGGCTACACCTTC. Its protein product is CASSSRGGLSYGYTF.

The rearrangement links TRBV9 to TRBJ2-3, with TRBD2 matching over 7 bases. The CDR3 runs 17 residues. Germline V gene data show CDR1 as SGDLS and CDR2 as YYNGEE. Germline trimming cut 0 bases from V and 0 bases from J; bases unmatched to any gene: 7. The CDR3 region has the DNA TGTGCCAGCAGCGTAGATTTTCGGGGGGACAGCACAGATACGCAGTATTTT. It is translated as CASSVDFRGDSTDTQYF.

The chain has TRBV6-1 and TRBJ1-1; D gene ambiguous. The germline V gene encodes CDR1 MNHNS and CDR2 SASEGT. The V end lost 5 bases, the J end lost 0 bases, and 13 bases lay between the germline ends. The CDR3 has 15 amino acids. DNA for the CDR3: TGTGCCAGCAGTACCTACCGGGTTTTGAACACTGAAGCTTTCTTT. Its translation is CASSTYRVLNTEAFF.

The gene calls are TRBV11-2 and TRBJ2-1, with 11 nucleotides matching TRBD2. The V gene end was trimmed by 5 bases and the J gene end by 5 bases; junction bases not matched to a gene: 5. The CDR3 is 15 residues long. Germline CDR1 reads SGHAT; CDR2 reads FQNNGV. CDR3 protein: CASSIAGGSHNEQFF. CDR3 sequence (DNA): TGTGCCAGCAGCATAGCGGGAGGGTCTCACAATGAGCAGTTCTTC.

V and J are TRBV5-4 and TRBJ2-7; D possibly corresponds to TRBD2 (6 bases). The CDR3 is 16 residues long. Trimming cost V 4 bases and J 2 bases, with 19 bases left between them. CDR1 and CDR2 (germline): SGHNT, YYREEE (reference sequence). CDR3 in amino acids: CASSQDWSTGAYEQYF. CDR3 DNA sequence: TGTGCCAGCAGCCAAGATTGGTCGACGGGAGCCTACGAGCAGTACTTC.

The V gene is TRBV2, the J gene TRBJ2-1; 10 bases match TRBD2. Per the germline V gene, CDR1 is SNHLY and CDR2 is FYNNEI. Trimming cost V 5 bases and J 6 bases; bases outside gene matches: 7. CDR3 size: 15 residues. CDR3: CASSPSSGGVNEQFF. The DNA of the CDR3 is TGTGCCAGCAGTCCCTCCAGCGGGGGGGTCAATGAGCAGTTCTTC.